The 15 T cell receptor beta chains listed next were all sequenced from one sample in a study of radiotherapy plus CTLA-4 blockade in lung cancer (dated 2018 in TCRdb). The library was built by means of the immunoSEQ multiplex PCR assay. Not all clones reach the TCRdb copy of this immuneACCESS table, which keeps in-frame sequences only. Checked studies attribute under half of the gap to unresolved V genes and leave the rest unexplained. The sample includes more than 75,000 clones, with about four fifths observed a single time. In total, the top ten clones hold 25% of the sample. The starting material was peripheral blood, obtained from a patient treated with radiotherapy plus ipilimumab. These TCRs come from a human donor with non-small cell lung cancer that progressed on radiotherapy plus ipilimumab.

The V call is TRBV28, the J call TRBJ2-1; 10 bases agree with TRBD2. The germline gives CDR1 MDHEN, CDR2 SYDVKM. This CDR3 region has 16 residues. Trimming removed 6 bases from V and 8 bases from J; junction bases left unmatched: 13. The CDR3 DNA is TGTGCCAGCAGGACGGGGCTAGCGGGAGTTTGGTATGAGCAGTTCTTC. It yields the protein CASRTGLAGVWYEQFF.

The sample holds one count of this clone. In DNA form, the CDR3 reads TGCAGCGCCCGACAGGGTTCCGGCTCCTACAATGAGCAGTTCTTC. It yields the protein CSARQGSGSYNEQFF. This chain connects TRBV29-1 to TRBJ2-1, with 7 bases fitting TRBD1. Looked up from germline, CDR1 is SQVTM and CDR2 is ANQGSEA. The CDR3 is made up of 15 amino acids. The V and J ends lost 7 bases and 0 bases, in that order; junction bases with no gene match: 9.

J is TRBJ1-2 and V is TRBV28; the match to TRBD1 covers 7 bases. CDR1 and CDR2 (germline): MDHEN, SYDVKM. The V and J ends lost 5 bases and 8 bases, in that order; junction bases with no gene match: 8. The CDR3 is made up of 13 amino acids. Here the CDR3 reads CASSSQDRAGYTF. DNA for the CDR3: TGTGCCAGCAGTAGCCAAGACAGGGCCGGCTACACCTTC.

This clone has just a few counts. The chain employs TRBV28 and TRBJ2-3, with 9 bases aligning to TRBD1. Germline V gene sequence: CDR1 MDHEN, CDR2 SYDVKM. The CDR3 extends over 16 amino acids. Trimming took 1 base from V and 3 from J; bases not matched to a gene: 5. DNA of the CDR3: TGTGCCAGCAGTTTATCCCAAGGACAGGGGACAGATACGCAGTATTTT. Its translation is CASSLSQGQGTDTQYF.

The rearrangement uses TRBV4-1 and TRBJ1-2; TRBD1 matches 7 bases. Germline-derived CDR1 and CDR2 are MGHRA and YSYEKL. The CDR3 covers 14 residues. The V gene end was trimmed by 4 bases and the J gene end by 8 bases; junction bases not matched to a gene: 10. The CDR3 DNA is TGCGCCAGCAGCCCGGGACAGCCAATATGGGGCTACACCTTC. Residues: CASSPGQPIWGYTF.

This clone appeared once. One junction end disagrees with the germline gene, perhaps due to a read error. V gene TRBV10-3 combines with J gene TRBJ1-1; D possibly corresponds to TRBD1 (6 bases). The CDR3 loop spans 14 amino acids. CDR1 is ENHRY, CDR2 SYGVKD, per germline. CDR3 sequence (DNA): TGTGCCATCAGGAGTTACAGGGTGAGCACTGAAGCTTCCTTT. As protein: CAIRSYRVSTEASF.

In its sample, this clone was seen a few times. This chain joins TRBV4-2 and TRBJ1-4; D not certain. V was pared by 0 bases and J by 0 bases, with 14 bases between. The CDR3 loop spans 18 amino acids. Germline V gene lookup returns CDR1 LGHNA and CDR2 YNFKEQ. The CDR3 sequence is CASSQEYPSGTTNEKLFF. The CDR3, as DNA: TGTGCCAGCAGCCAAGAGTACCCCTCAGGAACAACTAATGAAAAACTGTTTTTT.

This clone was recorded only once. J is TRBJ2-7 and V is TRBV27; D possibly corresponds to TRBD2 (5 bases). The CDR3 runs to 13 residues. The germline CDR1 and CDR2 sequences are MNHEY and SMNVEV (reference sequence). Trimming took off 4 bases at V and 6 bases at J, with 13 bases between the two ends. This CDR3 reads CASSYTGLFEQYF. The CDR3, as DNA: TGTGCCAGCAGTTACACCGGACTCTTCGAGCAGTACTTC.

The chain has TRBV9 and TRBJ2-2; possible D gene TRBD1, 6 bases. Germline V gene data show CDR1 as SGDLS and CDR2 as YYNGEE. The CDR3 is made up of 15 amino acids. Trimming took off 7 bases at V and 3 bases at J, with 16 bases between the two ends. Here the CDR3 reads CASGQQGLDTGELFF. DNA for the CDR3: TGTGCCAGCGGGCAACAGGGATTAGACACCGGGGAGCTGTTTTTT.

The V gene is TRBV7-6, the J gene TRBJ2-3; 9 bases line up with TRBD1. This CDR3 is 17 amino acids long. V was pared by 2 bases and J by 1 base, with 7 bases of the junction left unmatched. Germline V gene data show CDR1 as SGHVS and CDR2 as FNYEAQ. This chain's CDR3 is CASSLLGGQGGTDTQYF. In nucleotides, the CDR3 is TGTGCCAGCAGCTTATTAGGGGGACAGGGAGGCACAGATACGCAGTATTTT.

The chain couples TRBV7-2 to TRBJ1-5; TRBD1 matches at 9 bases. The germline CDR1 and CDR2 sequences are SGHTA and FQGNSA. The CDR3 runs 16 residues. The trim removed 5 bases at V and 4 bases at J, leaving 9 bases unmatched. The CDR3 coding sequence is TGTGCCAGCAGCGAACCGACAGGGACAGGGAATCAGCCCCAGCATTTT. The encoded protein is CASSEPTGTGNQPQHF.

This clone was picked up one time. The V gene is TRBV6-5, the J gene TRBJ2-7; the D is unclear. The length of the CDR3 is 13 residues. Trimming pared 2 bases from V and 4 bases from J, leaving 9 bases between. Germline V lookup: CDR1 MNHEY, CDR2 SVGAGI. CDR3 nucleotide sequence: TGTGCCAGCAGTTACGGTTTGCGGTACGAGCAGTACTTC. It is translated as CASSYGLRYEQYF.

The chain links TRBV2 to TRBJ2-7; D unresolved. V was trimmed by 4 bases and J by 8 bases, leaving 12 bases between them. The CDR3 is 12 amino acids. Looked up from germline, CDR1 is SNHLY and CDR2 is FYNNEI. The CDR3 sequence: CASSAGPSKQYF. The CDR3 DNA follows: TGTGCCAGCAGTGCCGGGCCATCCAAGCAGTACTTC.

The rearrangement joins TRBV5-4 to TRBJ1-5, with D hard to call. The V gene's germline CDR1 is SGHNT and CDR2 YYREEE (reference sequence). CDR3 length: 17 amino acids. V was clipped by 1 base and J by 4 bases, with 18 bases between them. CDR3 loop: CASSLPVSLVRNQPQHF. The DNA of the CDR3 is TGTGCCAGCAGCTTGCCGGTCAGCCTAGTGAGGAATCAGCCCCAGCATTTT.

This sequence joins TRBV2 and TRBJ2-1; 12 bases map to TRBD2. CDR3 length: 19 residues. With V trimmed by 4 bases and J by 0 bases, 10 bases remained unmatched. Germline lookup yields CDR1 SNHLY and CDR2 FYNNEI. CDR3 amino acids: CASSVRLAGVPSSYNEQFF. For the CDR3, the DNA is TGTGCCAGCAGTGTTCGACTAGCGGGGGTCCCTAGCTCCTACAATGAGCAGTTCTTC.